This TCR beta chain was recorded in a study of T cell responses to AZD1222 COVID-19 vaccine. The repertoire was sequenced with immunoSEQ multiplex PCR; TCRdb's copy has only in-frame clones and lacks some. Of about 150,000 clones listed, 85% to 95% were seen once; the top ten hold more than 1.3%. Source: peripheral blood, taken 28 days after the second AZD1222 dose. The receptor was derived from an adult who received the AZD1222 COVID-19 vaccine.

The CDR3 loop reads CASSPHSHGAYEQYF. The CDR3 region has the DNA TGTGCCAGCAGCCCCCACTCACATGGGGCCTACGAGCAGTACTTC. The chain couples TRBV9 to TRBJ2-7; no reliable D call. Germline V gives CDR1 SGDLS, CDR2 YYNGEE. V lost 4 bases and J lost 2, with 16 bases in between. This CDR3 region has 15 residues.